This TCR beta chain emerged from a study of T cell repertoires in cytomegalovirus infection. On the study more broadly: Public TCR beta signatures marked donors with CMV infection and the matching HLA.

Study results and limitations: Accumulated public TCR beta family frequency recognized individuals carrying CMV together with the relevant HLA. Dominant in the ex vivo response were TCR beta clonotypes restricted by HLA-C and specific for CMV.

The table lists this clonotype with many counts. What it binds is unknown. CDR1 MDHEN and CDR2 SYDVKM come from the germline V gene. With V trimmed by 3 bases and J by 3 bases, 5 bases remained unmatched. The CDR3 consists of 15 residues. Using its own MiXCR run on the reads, TCRdb lists one record per CDR3 protein. The table has some 280,000 distinct CDR3 sequences, approximately 13% seen once; the top ten hold 8.5% to 9%. This rearrangement joins TRBV28 to TRBJ2-1, with TRBD2 matching 7 bases. The specimen sequenced was PBMCs. The source of this sequence is a human donor in good health (CMV status not recorded). Some clones in this sample may be carry-over from other donors' samples. CDR3 DNA sequence: TGTGCCAGCAGTTTTTGGCGGGAGAGCTACAATGAGCAGTTCTTC. Translated: CASSFWRESYNEQFF.